This TCR beta chain derives from a study of Graves' ophthalmopathy and Graves' hyperthyroidism. Study-wide findings and caveats: Most thyroid-expanded clonotypes exceeding 0.001 frequency were also found in blood.

Details on this clonotype: Its antigen remains unidentified.

Investigators amplified TCR beta CDR3 regions from RNA transcripts. Scientists carried out first-round RT-PCR using HTBI primers and then a second-round multiplex PCR. Via MiXCR, TCRdb re-called the multiplex PCR reads, giving one row per CDR3 protein. The sample lists around 600,000 distinct CDR3 sequences; about 38% were seen once. What supplied the PBMCs was roughly 11 ml of fresh peripheral blood. The CDR3 has 14 amino acids. The germline V gene has CDR1 SQVTM and CDR2 ANQGSEA. The rearrangement uses TRBV29-1 and TRBJ1-3, with D possibly matching TRBD1 (6 bases). The sequence was obtained from an adult man with Graves' ophthalmopathy. Sequencing input: peripheral blood. CDR3 DNA: TGCAGTGCCAGCAGGGGATGGCTCGGAAACACCATATATTTT. Protein product: CSASRGWLGNTIYF.